Here is one T cell receptor (beta chain) with its context. This clone was seen only once. The antigen it recognizes is unknown. No quality values exist for individual bases; no much larger clone is one base distant. The data stem from a study of cytomegalovirus exposure and HLA in healthy donors (dated by TCRdb to about 2017). Some background on the complete study: In an earlier analysis of under 600 of the donors, 250 to 300 Gb of sequence data and some 120 million unique TCR beta sequences from roughly 180 million T cells were reported. About 280 gigabases of sequencing data and tens of millions of unique TCR sequences were included in an early release covering 550 to 650 HLA-typed donors. Among the approximately 400 genotyped donors, around 81% belonged to the genetic ancestry cluster associated with self-reported Caucasian donors. The study aimed to test whether cataloging public T cell receptors could reveal signatures of past pathogen exposure. Using immunosequencing, the study profiled T cell repertoires from about 610 subjects and related those repertoires to cytomegalovirus serostatus. A separate validation cohort of roughly 130 different subjects was used in addition to the roughly 720-subject first cohort. To predict cytomegalovirus infection status, the study brought together high-throughput TCR immunosequencing, statistical association of individual TCRs with disease status, and machine learning. A later analysis re-examined previously published TCR beta repertoires from around 670 donors and added high-resolution HLA genotyping to investigate patterns of TCR occurrence. The later analysis used no new phenotypic data to find candidate immune exposures, relying instead on TCR beta sequences and their occurrence across donors. An earlier analysis of 587 of the donors applied high-throughput TCR beta sequencing to assess whether each TCR beta V gene segment acted as functional or pseudogenic. Alongside the repertoire data, information on donor age, sex, ethnicity and CMV serostatus was compiled. A later genetic analysis used genome-wide SNP genotypes for about 55% of the 666 donors, treating that subset as a discovery cohort. All discovery cohort repertoires had been generated using a single sequencing platform. HLA typing included class I and class II loci at four-digit resolution. The number of donors typed differed by locus, with about 629-640 for A, B, C, DRB1 and DQB1, more than 500 for DQA1, over 600 for DPA1, and approximately 470 for DPB1. Because of strong linkage in the cohort, five DR-DQ haplotypes were treated as single units for association and clustering. Across around 400 genotyped donors of the cohort, an average of approximately 220,000 unique TCR beta nucleotide sequences per donor were sequenced, and 15% to 20% of those sequences were non-productive.

The cohort was made up of approximately 700 healthy bone marrow donors. At the time of sampling, all cohort members were nominally healthy, though unrecorded immune exposures were likely present. The donor was CMV seronegative and was included in the group of a few hundred seronegative cohort members. A peripheral blood sample was provided by each donor, and peripheral blood mononuclear cells were used for TCR beta sequencing. Genomic DNA extraction from the blood cell samples was performed with the Qiagen DNeasy Blood Extraction Kit. From the cysteine up to the phenylalanine, the CDR3 has a length of 13 residues. Only the CDR3 part of the read is kept: 39 bases, read in frame from the first base. The junction shows trimming of 5 bases on V and 2 bases on J, plus 8 bases between the germline ends. The germline V gene (reference sequence) gives CDR1 as MNHEY and CDR2 as SMNVEV. The receptor library was made with the immunoSEQ multiplex PCR assay. For the multiplex PCR, a mixture combining 60 forward primers for TCR Vbeta segments and 13 reverse primers for TCR Jbeta segments was used. The CDR3 region of rearranged TCR beta genes was amplified from genomic DNA by a multiplex PCR assay. The Illumina HiSeq System was used to sequence the amplified TCR beta libraries as 87-base-pair reads. Processing in the source paper ran as follows. Across the roughly 670 repertoires, a later analysis counted 60 million to 90 million unique TCR beta chains, some 11 million of which were shared by at least two donors. To remove PCR and sequencing errors, raw reads were error-corrected and collapsed into unique sequences using a nearest-neighbor algorithm that merged closely related sequences. V, D and J gene segments were assigned by aligning CDR3 sequences to IMGT reference sequences. For a sequence to be retained, at least a six-nucleotide match to both a V gene segment and a J gene segment was required. Rearrangements were classified as productive when the CDR3 lacked stop codons and remained in frame with V and J, and all other rearrangements were classified as non-productive. CDR3 was defined by IMGT convention, running from the second conserved V-encoded cysteine to the conserved J-encoded phenylalanine. The earlier analysis of more than 450 of the donors excluded sequences that lacked an unambiguous match to a single V gene segment. In an earlier analysis of a few hundred of the donors, V segments were called functional above 56.7% productive rearrangements and were called segregating when the between-donor standard deviation exceeded 5%. A statistical classification framework was built for diagnosing cytomegalovirus status from the catalog of TCR beta chain sequences. A later analysis assigned V and J genes by comparing TCR nucleotide sequences with IMGT/GENE-DB human TR gene sequences. A later analysis assigned CDR3 sequences and most-parsimonious VDJ recombination scenarios with the TCRdist pipeline. A later analysis defined each TCR beta chain by its CDR3 amino acid sequence plus V-gene family, and excluded reads lacking a unique V-gene family. To address suspected cross-contamination and a sequencing artifact, a later analysis removed a few hundred highly shared, low-generation-probability nucleotide sequences. For each public chain, a later analysis derived a clonal expansion index from normalized ranks of inferred template counts within each repertoire. In a later analysis, generation probabilities were computed with a VDJ recombination model fitted to out-of-frame rearrangements, and the resulting probabilities were checked against IGoR. A later analysis scored TCR-TCR, TCR-HLA and TCR-CMV co-occurrence with hypergeometric tests, applying a repertoire-size bias correction to TCR pairs. False discovery rates were estimated in a later analysis by permuting HLA or CMV assignments 20 times. In a later analysis, co-occurring TCRs were grouped using DBSCAN, and TCRdist sequence similarity was added for clustering within HLA-allele-positive subsets. Repertoires with fewer than 30,000 or more than 120,000 public chains were left out of co-occurrence clustering, as were about 5 repertoires with anomalous nucleotide sharing. TCRdb took over this immuneACCESS table, retaining in-frame rearrangements with V and J assigned. Such tables are incomplete; in checked studies, under half of the missing clones stem from an unresolved V gene, and the remainder is unexplained. The DNA gave D and trimming, while V, J and clone size come from that table. A total of around 250,000 clones appear in this sample, about 93% of them only once. Around 1.7% of the sample is held by the ten biggest clonotypes.

The paper's findings and limits, for the study overall: The classifier was reported to diagnose cytomegalovirus status with high specificity and sensitivity in both the original and validation cohorts. In this cohort, only TCR beta chains were sequenced, and detectable features were limited by the absence of alpha or paired-chain data. HLA typing was unavailable for some donors at each locus, so association tests used only the typed subset. A further reported finding was that TCR beta sequences accurately predicted the HLA-A and HLA-B alleles for most subjects in the first cohort. A later genetic analysis associated a missense DCLRE1C variant with V-gene and J-gene trimming of TCR beta chains, and an independent cohort replicated the association. The study gave a list of under 200 TCR beta chains associated with cytomegalovirus. Some IMGT-functional V segments, including TRBV6-2 and TRBV6-3, could not be distinguished by the 87-base-pair reads and were therefore excluded. The authors suggested that the approach could potentially be generalized to other disease states and immunological phenotypes. In a later analysis, HLA-associated TCR beta chains were found to be more clonally expanded and to have lower generation probabilities than equally common non-associated chains. In vitro tests confirmed that a few of the cytomegalovirus-associated TCR beta chains recognize cytomegalovirus antigens. In a later analysis, the rate of TCR association differed among HLA loci, with DRB1 alleles having the most associated TCRs and HLA-C alleles having the fewest. When HLA alleles, especially DR and DQ, strongly co-occurred, TCR associations were difficult to assign to individual alleles. A group of highly shared sequence variants was considered likely to be a technical artifact of the sequencing pipeline. Immune exposure information for the cohort was limited to CMV serostatus. Roughly uniform sequencing depth across donors was assumed in presence/absence analyses, although this assumption may not hold. A later genetic analysis reported fewer N-insertions in productive TCRs among donors in an Asian-associated ancestry cluster than the approximately 670-donor mean. Linkage disequilibrium might explain the correlated functional status among segregating V segments, but an unknown experimental factor could not be excluded. The earlier analysis of some 540 of the donors excluded around 17 rarely observed V segments, including chromosome 9 orphons, because counts were too low. While some public TCRs were present in many individuals, most TCR sequences turned up only very rarely across donors. According to a later analysis, most CMV-associated TCR beta chains appeared to be HLA-restricted, and the HLA associations seemed to be driven largely by CMV exposure. In an earlier analysis of roughly 560 of the donors, most TCR beta V segments were observed in productive rearrangements about 87% or about 30% of the time, broadly matching IMGT annotations. According to a later analysis, parvovirus B19, influenza, CMV and Epstein-Barr virus appeared linked to several top co-occurrence clusters. Specific HLA alleles were associated with around 18,000 TCR beta sequences at a false discovery rate of 0.05 in a later analysis.

Material: PBMCs. This TCR derives from a girl under 10 years old in good health and CMV-seronegative. The rearrangement joined TRBV27 to TRBJ2-3, with no reliable assignment of the D segment. The CDR3 region has the sequence CASSPGYTDTQYF. The DNA sequence is given as TGTGCCAGCAGTCCCGGTTACACAGATACGCAGTATTTT.